This TCR beta chain came from a study of blood T cell repertoires in COVID-19. This clone was recorded only once. From germline, CDR1 is WNHNN and CDR2 SYGVQD (reference sequence). The CDR3 length is 19 residues. Trimming cost V 0 bases and J 3 bases, with 20 bases left between them. Some clones are missing from TCRdb's copy, which holds only in-frame ones; the method was immunoSEQ multiplex PCR. The table lists fewer than 100,000 clones, over 75% of them singletons. This clonotype originated in an elderly woman with acute or convalescent COVID-19. Sequences were obtained from peripheral blood. The chain links TRBV10-1 to TRBJ1-4, with TRBD1 as a possible D gene (5 bases). CDR3 DNA: TGCGCCAGCAGTGAGTCGTATCAGCGCCTCAGGGCACCTAATGAAAAACTGTTTTTT. Encoded protein: CASSESYQRLRAPNEKLFF.